The clone carrying this TCR beta chain has a count of ten or more. Its antigen remains unknown. Template material for amplifying TCR beta CDR3 regions consisted of RNA transcripts. The TCR CDR3 was amplified in a first-round RT-PCR using the HTBI primer set. TCRdb re-derived calls from the multiplex PCR reads in MiXCR, one entry per CDR3 protein. The sample has a few hundred thousand distinct CDR3 sequences; 15% to 20% are singletons. This entry belongs to a study of T cells in Graves' hyperthyroidism and ophthalmopathy. Study-level points and caveats: Ophthalmopathy was model-predicted a median approximately 6.4 months pre-onset.

Germline CDR1 SGDLS, CDR2 YYNGEE. This CDR3 is 14 amino acids long. V lost 6 bases and J 8 bases, leaving 20 bases between the germline ends. Sample: blood. The clonotype comes from a middle-aged woman with Graves' ophthalmopathy. V and J are TRBV9 and TRBJ1-2; the D gene is possibly TRBD1 (6 bases). CDR3 sequence (DNA): TGTGCCAGCACCAGGGCGGGGGCGGCGGACGGCTACACCTTC. Translation: CASTRAGAADGYTF. Based on the CDR3 plus reference TRBV9 and TRBJ1-2, the full variable domain is DSGVTQTPKHLITATGQRVTLRCSPRSGDLSVYWYQQSLDQGLQFLIQYYNGEERAKGNILERFSAQQFPDLHSELNLSSLELGDSALYFCASTRAGAADGYTFGSGTRLTVV.